The clone carrying this T cell receptor beta chain was counted a few times. What it binds is not known. This specimen belongs to a study of cytomegalovirus exposure and HLA in healthy donors. About the research overall: Earlier, 95 million to 130 million unique TCR beta sequences were recovered from about 200 million T cells by an analysis. Genetic ancestry analysis placed about 84% of the 300 to 500 donors that were genotyped in the Caucasian-associated cluster.

Primers for the PCR totalled 60 Vbeta and 13 Jbeta. Clones were sequenced by immunoSEQ multiplex PCR, and TCRdb holds only the in-frame ones, with some missing. This sample has about 150,000 clones, with about 85% found just once. Study observations and caveats: Per a later analysis, fewer than 20,000 TCR beta sequences showed association with HLA alleles at 0.05 false discovery rate. It emerged from a later analysis that several of the most significant clusters appeared to be linked to common viral pathogens.

The CDR3 runs 16 residues. After removal of 5 bases from V and 8 bases from J, the junction contained 13 bases not matched to a gene. Per the germline V gene, CDR1 is SEHNR and CDR2 is FQNEAQ (reference sequence). Material for sequencing was PBMCs. The rearrangement uses TRBV7-9 and TRBJ1-4, with 8 bases identical to TRBD1. This clonotype was sampled from a man between 25 and 39 years old in good health and CMV-seropositive. DNA for the CDR3: TGTGCCAGCAGCCCACCAAGGACAGGGTGGGGCGAAAAACTGTTTTTT. This translates into CASSPPRTGWGEKLFF.